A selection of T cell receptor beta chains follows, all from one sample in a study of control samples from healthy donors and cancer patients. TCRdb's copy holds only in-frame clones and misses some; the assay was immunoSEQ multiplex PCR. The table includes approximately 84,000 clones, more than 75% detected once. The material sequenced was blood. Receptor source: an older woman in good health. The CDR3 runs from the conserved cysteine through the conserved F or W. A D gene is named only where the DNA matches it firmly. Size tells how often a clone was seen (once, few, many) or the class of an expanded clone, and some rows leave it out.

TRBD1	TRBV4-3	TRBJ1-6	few	CASSQDRQGSSYNSPLHF	TGCGCCAGCAGCCAAGATCGACAGGGGAGCTCCTATAATTCACCCCTCCACTTT
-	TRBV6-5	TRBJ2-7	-	CARSGPGRISYEQYF	TGTGCCAGGAGCGGACCGGGACGGATTTCCTACGAGCAGTACTTC
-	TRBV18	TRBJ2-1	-	CASSPNKVGSYNEQFF	TGTGCCAGCTCGCCTAATAAGGTCGGGTCCTACAATGAGCAGTTCTTC
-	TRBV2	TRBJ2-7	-	CASTNVYEQYF	TGTGCCAGCACTAACGTCTACGAGCAGTACTTC
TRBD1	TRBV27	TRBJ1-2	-	CASRRDRGNYGYTF	TGTGCCAGCAGGCGAGACAGGGGGAACTATGGCTACACCTTC
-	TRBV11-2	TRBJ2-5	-	CASSARTSGETQYF	TGTGCCAGCAGCGCCCGGACCAGCGGAGAGACCCAGTACTTC
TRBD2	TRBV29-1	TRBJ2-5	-	CSVEVSGRGQETQYF	TGCAGCGTTGAAGTCAGCGGGAGGGGGCAAGAGACCCAGTACTTC
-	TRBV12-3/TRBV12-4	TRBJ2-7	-	CASSFRQVYEQYF	TGTGCCAGCAGTTTTCGACAGGTCTACGAGCAGTACTTC
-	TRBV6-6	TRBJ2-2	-	CASSYPGATGELFF	TGTGCCAGCAGTTATCCCGGGGCCACCGGGGAGCTGTTTTTT
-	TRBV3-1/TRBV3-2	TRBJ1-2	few	CASSARTSANYGYTF	TGTGCCAGCAGCGCCCGGACCTCGGCTAACTATGGCTACACCTTC
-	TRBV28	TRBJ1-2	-	CASSLRVGVLGYTF	TGTGCCAGCAGTTTAAGGGTAGGGGTTCTTGGCTACACCTTC
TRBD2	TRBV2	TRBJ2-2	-	CASGRTSGWELFF	TGTGCCAGCGGCCGGACTAGCGGGTGGGAGCTGTTTTTT
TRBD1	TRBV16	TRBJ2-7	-	CASSSANRGHDF	TGTGCCAGCAGCTCGGCAAACAGGGGGCATGACTTC
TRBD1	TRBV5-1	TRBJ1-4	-	CASRLITSGGGEKLFF	TGCGCCAGCAGACTTATAACCTCAGGGGGCGGCGAAAAACTGTTTTTT
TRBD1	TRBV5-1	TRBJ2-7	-	CASSPWGTGRYEQYF	TGCGCCAGCAGCCCCTGGGGGACAGGGCGGTACGAGCAGTACTTC
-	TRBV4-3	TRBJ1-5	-	CASSQDPNTGNTGPQHF	TGCGCCAGCAGCCAAGATCCCAATACTGGGAACACGGGGCCCCAGCATTTT
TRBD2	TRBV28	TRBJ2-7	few	CASTAGTSYEQYF	TGTGCCAGCACGGCCGGGACTAGCTACGAGCAGTACTTC
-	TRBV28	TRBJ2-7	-	CASSLSRDYEQYF	TGTGCCAGCAGTTTATCCAGGGACTACGAGCAGTACTTC
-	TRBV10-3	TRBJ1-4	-	CAISESNGEKLFF	TGTGCCATCAGTGAGTCGAATGGGGAAAAACTGTTTTTT
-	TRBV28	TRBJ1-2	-	CASIPGNRYGYTF	TGTGCCAGCATCCCAGGGAACCGATATGGCTACACCTTC